The next 30 T cell receptor beta chains were all read from a single sample in a study of vaccination and CD4 T cells after COVID-19. No antigen is known for these receptors. Treatment reported: roughly ten-day PBMC culture with coronavirus spike peptide pools or control peptides (ViraFEST assay). CD4+ T cells that had been cultured provided DNA sequenced with the Oncomine TCR Beta short-read assay. TCRdb passed the PCR reads through MiXCR, listing each CDR3 protein once. The sample consists of 13,000 or so distinct CDR3 sequences, roughly two fifths of them appearing once. Specimen: CD4+ T cells from blood, cultured in vitro, collected after SARS-CoV-2 vaccination. Receptor source: a human donor who had recovered from COVID-19.

A few counts support this clonotype. The rearrangement links TRBV11-3 to TRBJ2-7, with D perhaps TRBD1 (5 bases). Trimming pared 1 base from V and 2 bases from J, leaving 9 bases between. Germline V lookup: CDR1 SGHNT, CDR2 YENEEA. This CDR3 is built from 14 residues. The CDR3 DNA reads as TGTGCCAGCAGCTTAGTCAGGGCAACCTACGAGCAGTACTTC. This sequence encodes CASSLVRATYEQYF.

This clonotype was observed a handful of times. The gene calls are TRBV7-2 and TRBJ1-1; D remains unclear. Germline CDR1 SGHTA, CDR2 FQGNSA. V lost 0 bases, J lost 0 bases, and 8 bases lay in between. The CDR3 has 15 amino acids. CDR3 nucleotides: TGTGCCAGCAGCTTAGCAGTCGGACTGAACACTGAAGCTTTCTTT. It is translated as CASSLAVGLNTEAFF.

This clonotype was found a few times. V usage is TRBV20-1 and J usage is TRBJ2-7; TRBD1 aligns across 7 bases. This CDR3 has 12 amino acids. Unmatched junction bases numbered 6, after V lost 6 bases and J lost 4 bases. Germline values: CDR1 DFQATT, CDR2 SNEGSKA (reference sequence). The CDR3 DNA reads as TGCAGTGCGCACAGGGGTTCATACGAGCAGTACTTC. Translation gives CSAHRGSYEQYF.

The chain combines TRBV5-1 with TRBJ1-1, with 12 bases matching TRBD1. Germline V gene sequence: CDR1 SGHRS, CDR2 YFSETQ. This CDR3 has 14 amino acids. Trimming took 5 bases from V and 5 from J; bases not matched to a gene: 4. The CDR3, as DNA: TGCGCCAGCAGGGGGACAGGGGGCGAAACTGAAGCTTTCTTT. Amino acids: CASRGTGGETEAFF.

This clonotype was seen only a few times. Written as DNA, the CDR3 is TGTGCCATCAGAGAAAACAGGGGGGGCACAGATACGCAGTATTTT. Translation: CAIRENRGGTDTQYF. The J gene is TRBJ2-3, the V gene TRBV10-3; 8 nucleotides align to TRBD1. The V gene end was trimmed by 6 bases and the J gene end by 1 base; junction bases not matched to a gene: 6. The germline gives CDR1 ENHRY, CDR2 SYGVKD. The CDR3 extends over 15 amino acids.

V and J are TRBV6-1 and TRBJ2-7; D might be TRBD1 (5 bases). Trimming stripped 5 bases from V and 4 bases from J, with 12 bases between. The CDR3 is made up of 13 amino acids. Germline CDR1 and CDR2: MNHNS and SASEGT. The chain's CDR3 is CASSRPQAYEQYF. As DNA, the CDR3 is TGTGCCAGCAGTCGACCACAGGCATACGAGCAGTACTTC.

The CDR3 sequence is CSAVNSYGYTF. The CDR3 DNA sequence: TGCAGTGCGGTGAACTCCTATGGCTACACCTTC. The rearrangement joins TRBV20-1 to TRBJ1-2; D gene ambiguous. V was trimmed by 6 bases and J by 4 bases, leaving 9 bases between them. Germline assignment: CDR1 DFQATT and CDR2 SNEGSKA (reference sequence). The CDR3 spans 11 residues.

In this sample, this clonotype turned up once. V usage is TRBV6-2 or TRBV6-3 and J usage is TRBJ1-4; 7 bases are a match to TRBD1. Trimming cost V 5 bases and J 6 bases; bases outside gene matches: 6. Germline V gene lookup returns CDR1 MNHEY and CDR2 SVGEGT. There are 14 residues in the CDR3. For the CDR3, the DNA is TGTGCCAGCAGTCCGACAGGGAGGGATGAAAAACTGTTTTTT. Protein: CASSPTGRDEKLFF.

The rearrangement joins TRBV6-5 to TRBJ1-5, with no clear D. Trimming took 3 bases from V and 7 from J, leaving 7 bases between them. The CDR3 totals 12 residues. Germline loops: CDR1 MNHEY, CDR2 SVGAGI. CDR3 in amino acids: CASSYRVQPQHF. The CDR3 DNA sequence: TGTGCCAGCAGTTATCGGGTCCAGCCCCAGCATTTT.

This clonotype has more than one count but fewer than ten. The chain links TRBV20-1 to TRBJ1-1; 10 bases are a match to TRBD1. The CDR3 runs 14 residues. The germline V gene encodes CDR1 DFQATT and CDR2 SNEGSKA (reference sequence). Losses at the gene ends were 5 bases for V and 11 bases for J; bases not matched to a gene: 14. The chain's CDR3 is CSAADRGRGPDAFF. In DNA, the CDR3 is TGCAGTGCTGCGGACAGGGGGAGAGGCCCAGATGCTTTCTTT.

In its sample, this clonotype was seen a few times. The rearrangement links TRBV27 to TRBJ2-1, with D uncertain. The CDR3 is 11 residues long. V dropped 7 bases and J dropped 2 bases, with 3 bases sitting between them. Germline lookup yields CDR1 MNHEY and CDR2 SMNVEV (reference sequence). The CDR3 nucleotides read TGTGCCAGCACCGCCTACAATGAGCAGTTCTTC. As protein: CASTAYNEQFF.

This chain links TRBV7-2 with TRBJ1-1; the match to TRBD1 covers 7 bases. From germline, CDR1 is SGHTA and CDR2 FQGNSA. The CDR3 covers 15 residues. Trimming removed 4 bases from V and 1 base from J; junction bases left unmatched: 6. CDR3 region: CASSSYRGANTEAFF. CDR3 in DNA: TGTGCCAGCAGCTCCTACAGGGGCGCGAACACTGAAGCTTTCTTT.

J is TRBJ2-7 and V is TRBV11-2; D not certain. Per the germline V gene, CDR1 is SGHAT and CDR2 is FQNNGV. The V end was cut by 3 bases, the J end by 4 bases, with 7 bases between. This CDR3 is 12 amino acids long. Here the CDR3 reads CASSLAVYEQYF. The CDR3 nucleotides read TGTGCCAGCAGCTTGGCCGTTTACGAGCAGTACTTC.

This clonotype was counted only a few times. The chain combines TRBV7-2 with TRBJ1-6; D is ambiguous. The CDR3 has 14 residues. Trimming pared 1 base from V and 9 bases from J, leaving 10 bases between. Germline-derived CDR1 and CDR2 are SGHTA and FQGNSA. The CDR3 here is CASSLGTHLSPLHF. The CDR3 nucleotides read TGTGCCAGCAGCTTAGGGACTCACCTTTCACCCCTCCACTTT.

Of note for this clonotype: The CDR3 end shows no conserved phenylalanine or tryptophan, and so a read error is likely. This sequence joins TRBV20-1 and TRBJ1-2; D not resolved. Germline V gene data show CDR1 as DFQATT and CDR2 as SNEGSKA (reference sequence). The CDR3 loop spans 13 amino acids. V lost 0 bases and J lost 5, with 10 bases in between. The CDR3 protein is CSARDRRAYGYTL. CDR3 nucleotides: TGCAGTGCTAGAGATCGGAGGGCGTATGGCTACACCCTC.

This chain joins TRBV6-2 or TRBV6-3 and TRBJ1-1; no clear D gene. The germline V gene has CDR1 MNHEY and CDR2 SVGEGT. V was trimmed by 5 bases and J by 1 base, leaving 14 bases between them. This CDR3 region has 15 residues. CDR3 loop: CASSRPTSWNTEAFF. The CDR3, as DNA: TGTGCCAGCAGTCGACCCACATCCTGGAACACTGAAGCTTTCTTT.

The chain has TRBV6-5 and TRBJ2-2, with D uncertain. Germline CDR1 and CDR2: MNHEY and SVGAGI. The CDR3 runs to 14 residues. The V gene lost 2 bases and the J gene lost 3 bases, with 7 bases spanning the gap. The CDR3 DNA sequence: TGTGCCAGCAGTTACCAGCTAGACACCGGGGAGCTGTTTTTT. Protein: CASSYQLDTGELFF.

A few counts support this clonotype. V is TRBV7-8 and J is TRBJ2-2, with a weak D call TRBD2 (6 bases). V lost 5 bases and J lost 0, with 13 bases in between. Looked up from germline, CDR1 is SGHVS and CDR2 is FQNEAQ. CDR3 length: 16 residues. The CDR3 is CASSVYSGSNTGELFF. The CDR3 DNA is TGTGCCAGCAGCGTTTATAGCGGATCGAACACCGGGGAGCTGTTTTTT.

The chain is built from TRBV7-8 and TRBJ2-5, with TRBD2 as a possible D gene (6 bases). The CDR3 loop spans 15 amino acids. Germline values: CDR1 SGHVS, CDR2 FQNEAQ. V shed 2 bases and J shed 5 bases, with 15 bases lying between them. CDR3 residues: CASSLNPGVVETQYF. The CDR3 DNA reads as TGTGCCAGCAGCTTAAACCCGGGAGTTGTTGAGACCCAGTACTTC. The full variable domain, completed using reference TRBV7-8 and TRBJ2-5, is GAGVSQSPRYKVAKRGQDVALRCDPISGHVSLFWYQQALGQGPEFLTYFQNEAQLDKSGLPSDRFFAERPEGSVSTLKIQRTQQEDSAVYLCASSLNPGVVETQYFGPGTRLLVL.

The genes are TRBV7-3 and TRBJ2-5; 10 nucleotides align to TRBD1. The CDR3 is made up of 18 amino acids. After removal of 9 bases from V and 4 bases from J, the junction contained 20 bases not matched to a gene. Germline loops: CDR1 SGHTA, CDR2 FQGTGA. The CDR3 DNA sequence: TGTGCCAGTAGCCCCGTGGGGACAGGGGCAGGAGGGGGAGAGACCCAGTACTTC. This codes for CASSPVGTGAGGGETQYF.

The J gene is TRBJ2-3, the V gene TRBV19; 7 bases fit TRBD1. CDR1 LNHDA and CDR2 SQIVND come from the germline V gene (reference sequence). J lost 3 bases, V lost 6 bases, and 12 bases had no gene match. The CDR3 runs to 16 residues. DNA for the CDR3: TGTGCCAGTAGCGAAACCAGGGGGAAGGGGACAGATACGCAGTATTTT. It specifies CASSETRGKGTDTQYF.

This clonotype was observed a few times. V is TRBV7-8 and J is TRBJ2-5; D unresolved. Germline V CDR1 and CDR2: SGHVS, FQNEAQ. The V end lost 5 bases, the J end lost 2 bases, and 12 bases lay between the germline ends. The CDR3 totals 14 residues. The CDR3 loop reads CASSLRLGQETQYF. The CDR3 DNA is TGTGCCAGCAGCCTCAGGTTGGGACAAGAGACCCAGTACTTC.

The chain's CDR3 is CASSRTGFTDTQYF. Here the CDR3 DNA reads TGTGCCAGCAGTCGAACCGGGTTCACAGATACGCAGTATTTT. The chain is built from TRBV27 and TRBJ2-3, with D uncertain. The CDR3 sequence is 14 residues long. Germline CDR1 MNHEY, CDR2 SMNVEV (reference sequence). V lost 5 bases, J lost 2 bases, and 11 bases lay in between.

The rearrangement joins TRBV25-1 to TRBJ1-1; D may be TRBD1 (5 bases). Trimming took off 5 bases at V and 3 bases at J, with 13 bases between the two ends. CDR3 length: 14 residues. The V gene's germline CDR1 is MGHDK and CDR2 SYGVNS. CDR3 residues: CASSNRSGHTEAFF. The CDR3 nucleotides are TGTGCCAGCAGTAACAGGAGTGGGCACACTGAAGCTTTCTTT.

This chain uses TRBV5-1 with TRBJ1-2, with D possibly being TRBD1 (5 bases). This CDR3 contains 17 residues. Germline V gene sequence: CDR1 SGHRS, CDR2 YFSETQ. Trimming removed 0 bases at V and 3 bases at J, with 18 bases between. The CDR3 coding sequence is TGCGCCAGCAGCTTGGTTTCAGGGACGTTAAAGGACTATGGCTACACCTTC. Translated, it gives CASSLVSGTLKDYGYTF.

This clonotype came up a few times. The V call is TRBV5-1, the J call TRBJ1-2, with 9 bases fitting TRBD1. The CDR3 consists of 15 residues. CDR1 and CDR2 (germline): SGHRS, YFSETQ. Unmatched junction bases numbered 4, after V lost 0 bases and J lost 4 bases. CDR3 DNA sequence: TGCGCCAGCAGCTTGGAGGGACAGGGTGGCTATGGCTACACCTTC. Residues: CASSLEGQGGYGYTF.

The chain carries TRBV12-3 or TRBV12-4 and TRBJ2-5; D perhaps matches TRBD2 (5 bases). The V and J ends lost 5 bases and 4 bases respectively, with 14 bases between them. This CDR3 contains 14 residues. The CDR3 protein is CASSPTRVRETQYF. Here the CDR3 DNA reads TGTGCCAGCAGTCCCACTAGAGTACGAGAGACCCAGTACTTC.

The V and J genes are TRBV20-1 and TRBJ1-5, with D hard to call. The CDR3 contains 13 residues. Trimming cost V 2 bases and J 0 bases, with 5 bases left between them. Germline CDR1 DFQATT, CDR2 SNEGSKA (reference sequence). The chain's CDR3 is CSARRYSNQPQHF. DNA for the CDR3: TGCAGTGCTAGACGTTATAGCAATCAGCCCCAGCATTTT.

This clonotype was seen a single time. This chain links TRBV6-2 or TRBV6-3 with TRBJ2-5; TRBD1 matches at 7 bases. The ends lost 8 bases at V and 0 bases at J; junction bases unmatched: 6. Germline CDR1 MNHEY, CDR2 SVGEGT. There are 14 residues in the CDR3. The CDR3 spells CASGIQGNQETQYF. In DNA, the CDR3 is TGTGCCAGCGGGATACAGGGGAACCAAGAGACCCAGTACTTC.

This sequence joins TRBV27 and TRBJ2-1; D is perhaps TRBD2 (6 bases). V was shortened by 2 bases and J by 11 bases, with 16 bases between the two germline ends. CDR1 and CDR2 (germline): MNHEY, SMNVEV (reference sequence). The CDR3 has 14 amino acids. As DNA, the CDR3 is TGTGCCAGCAGTTTAAAGGCTAGCGAGAGCCAGCAGTTCTTC. Translating gives CASSLKASESQQFF.